The 22 T cell receptor beta chains listed next were all sequenced from one sample in a study of blood T cells in healthy people across ages. Combining a sample-barcoded 5' primer with a J-beta primer mix, a second PCR ran for roughly 7 to 12 cycles. In TCRdb, the 5' RACE reads were re-called with MiXCR into one record per CDR3 protein. Of about 1.1 million distinct CDR3 sequences detected, approximately 38% appear once; the ten largest clones hold around 14%. Sequencing was carried out using blood. The receptors derive from a man younger than 30 in good health.

This clonotype has only a few counts. This rearrangement joins TRBV6-5 to TRBJ1-4; D is ambiguous. This CDR3 comprises 16 residues. From germline, CDR1 is MNHEY and CDR2 SVGAGI. V was trimmed by 2 bases and J by 0 bases, leaving 10 bases between them. The CDR3 spells CASSYAYTPTNEKLFF. The CDR3 nucleotides read TGTGCCAGCAGTTACGCGTACACTCCAACTAATGAAAAACTGTTTTTT.

This rearrangement joins TRBV7-2 to TRBJ2-2, with D unresolved. The CDR3 is 15 residues long. Germline-derived CDR1 and CDR2 are SGHTA and FQGNSA. Trimming pared 2 bases from V and 2 bases from J, leaving 9 bases between. The CDR3 nucleotides read TGTGCCAGCAGCTTAAGCCCTGAAAACACCGGGGAGCTGTTTTTT. Translation gives CASSLSPENTGELFF.

This clonotype was recorded at least ten times. The rearrangement joins TRBV20-1 to TRBJ1-2, with D possibly matching TRBD1 (6 bases). The germline V gene encodes CDR1 DFQATT and CDR2 SNEGSKA (reference sequence). The CDR3 has 15 amino acids. Between the trimmed V and J ends, which lost 3 bases and 7 bases, there was a span of 21 bases. The CDR3 DNA is TGCAGTGCTAGTTCACAGGGCAACGATTTTGGTGGCTACACCTTC. It encodes CSASSQGNDFGGYTF.

V and J are TRBV4-1 and TRBJ2-5, with TRBD1 identical over 11 bases. The ends lost 1 base at V and 11 bases at J; junction bases unmatched: 18. The germline CDR1 and CDR2 sequences are MGHRA and YSYEKL. There are 18 residues in the CDR3. This chain's CDR3 is CASSQGYRTGGLHNEQYF. In nucleotides, the CDR3 is TGCGCCAGCAGCCAAGGTTACCGGACAGGGGGCCTACACAATGAGCAGTACTTC.

V usage is TRBV2 and J usage is TRBJ2-5; D may correspond to TRBD1 or TRBD2 (6 bases each). The DNA matches TRBJ2-1 better at its end, which makes the J call doubtful. Germline V gives CDR1 SNHLY, CDR2 FYNNEI. The CDR3 runs to 15 residues. The CDR3 here is CASRPPGATQETQFF. CDR3 in DNA: TGTGCCAGCAGACCTCCGGGGGCAACCCAAGAGACCCAGTTCTTC.

The chain carries TRBV6-1 and TRBJ1-5; possible D gene TRBD1, 5 bases. The CDR3 loop spans 15 amino acids. V shed 2 bases and J shed 3 bases, with 11 bases lying between them. CDR1 and CDR2 from the germline V gene are MNHNS and SASEGT. The CDR3 sequence is CASSETGGANQPQHF. The CDR3 DNA sequence: TGTGCCAGCAGTGAAACAGGTGGTGCCAATCAGCCCCAGCATTTT.

The chain employs TRBV7-2 and TRBJ2-1; D is undetermined. The length of the CDR3 is 10 residues. V was trimmed by 5 bases and J by 15 bases, leaving 11 bases between them. Germline V gene lookup returns CDR1 SGHTA and CDR2 FQGNSA. CDR3 nucleotides: TGTGCCAGCAGCCCCGGGCCTCTGTTCTTC. It specifies CASSPGPLFF.

This clonotype was recorded at least ten times. V gene TRBV3-1 combines with J gene TRBJ2-3; D ambiguous. CDR1 is LGHDT and CDR2 is YNNKEL in the germline V gene (reference sequence). The CDR3 is made up of 13 amino acids. Between the trimmed V and J ends, which lost 1 base and 8 bases, there was a span of 10 bases. The CDR3 DNA follows: TGTGCCAGCAGCCAAGCCCCTCATGCTACGCAGTATTTT. It codes for CASSQAPHATQYF.

The chain combines TRBV6-1 with TRBJ2-3; TRBD2 matches 12 bases. Germline trimming cut 5 bases from V and 7 bases from J; bases unmatched to any gene: 7. This CDR3 has 15 amino acids. The germline V gene has CDR1 MNHNS and CDR2 SASEGT. CDR3 in amino acids: CASSLLAGGPHTQYF. CDR3 nucleotides: TGTGCCAGCAGTTTGCTAGCGGGGGGGCCGCATACGCAGTATTTT.

The V and J genes are TRBV18 and TRBJ2-5; TRBD1 might be the D (6 bases). The closer fit of TRBJ2-7 to the DNA end suggests the J call may be wrong. CDR3 size: 15 residues. Germline V gives CDR1 KGHSH, CDR2 LQKENI. The CDR3 loop reads CASSPLDSLTYEQYF. The CDR3 nucleotides are TGTGCCAGCTCACCACTGGACAGCCTTACCTACGAGCAGTACTTC.

CDR3 region: CASSVSRDRVFSSGYGYTF. CDR3 DNA: TGTGCCAGCAGCGTAAGCCGGGACAGGGTATTCTCATCGGGGTATGGCTACACCTTC. The chain combines TRBV9 with TRBJ1-2; 9 positions agree with TRBD1. The CDR3 is 19 residues long. With 1 base clipped from V and 5 bases from J, the junction kept 18 bases outside the gene matches. Germline V gives CDR1 SGDLS, CDR2 YYNGEE. Full variable domain (outside the CDR3, taken from reference TRBV9 and TRBJ1-2): DSGVTQTPKHLITATGQRVTLRCSPRSGDLSVYWYQQSLDQGLQFLIQYYNGEERAKGNILERFSAQQFPDLHSELNLSSLELGDSALYFCASSVSRDRVFSSGYGYTFGSGTRLTVV.

This clonotype occurred a few times. The rearrangement uses TRBV5-1 and TRBJ2-4; unclear D gene. Germline V gene lookup returns CDR1 SGHRS and CDR2 YFSETQ. The CDR3 loop spans 12 amino acids. V lost 4 bases and J 8 bases, leaving 10 bases between the germline ends. The CDR3 protein is CASSPTGDIQYF. CDR3 DNA sequence: TGCGCCAGCAGCCCCACCGGTGACATTCAGTACTTC.

The sample holds a few counts of this clonotype. The genes are TRBV14 and TRBJ1-6; perhaps TRBD1 as D (5 bases). CDR1 is SGHDN, CDR2 FVKESK, per germline. The CDR3 runs 15 residues. Trimming stripped 0 bases from V and 7 bases from J, with 10 bases between. This CDR3 is CASSQEQTANSPLHF. The CDR3 DNA follows: TGTGCCAGCAGCCAAGAGCAGACAGCCAATTCACCCCTCCACTTT.

The V gene is TRBV20-1, the J gene TRBJ1-1, with 7 bases fitting TRBD1. CDR1 is DFQATT and CDR2 is SNEGSKA in the germline V gene (reference sequence). The V and J ends lost 5 bases and 1 base, in that order; junction bases with no gene match: 13. The CDR3 length is 16 residues. The DNA for the CDR3 is TGCAGTGCTGGGAGCGGTAACAGGGGAAGGAACACTGAAGCTTTCTTT. As protein: CSAGSGNRGRNTEAFF.

This chain joins TRBV20-1 and TRBJ2-1; 12 positions match TRBD1. The CDR3 is 18 residues long. The germline V gene encodes CDR1 DFQATT and CDR2 SNEGSKA (reference sequence). The V and J ends lost 6 bases and 0 bases, in that order; junction bases with no gene match: 12. This CDR3 reads CSAEPGQGAPGSYNEQFF. The CDR3 DNA reads as TGCAGTGCAGAACCGGGACAGGGGGCCCCGGGCTCCTACAATGAGCAGTTCTTC.

This clonotype was seen only a few times. This chain connects TRBV2 to TRBJ2-5; D unresolved. The CDR3 has 12 amino acids. Germline values: CDR1 SNHLY, CDR2 FYNNEI. The V gene lost 2 bases and the J gene lost 4 bases, with 5 bases spanning the gap. The CDR3 nucleotides read TGTGCCAGCAGTGAATATGTAGAGACCCAGTACTTC. This gives the protein CASSEYVETQYF.

A remark on this clonotype: The germline gene is not matched at one end of the junction; a read error may be the cause. In DNA, the CDR3 is TGTGCCAGCAGCGTAGGGACAGACTCCTGCGAGCAGTACTTC. It specifies CASSVGTDSCEQYF. The chain combines TRBV13 with TRBJ2-7; 7 bases align to TRBD1. Germline V gene sequence: CDR1 PRHDT, CDR2 FYEKMQ (reference sequence). CDR3 length equals 14 residues.

The rearrangement joins TRBV13 to TRBJ1-1; no reliable D call. This CDR3 is 14 amino acids long. Per the germline V gene, CDR1 is PRHDT and CDR2 is FYEKMQ (reference sequence). Trimming removed 3 bases at V and 1 base at J, with 9 bases between. The CDR3 region is CASSFRWGNTEAFF. The CDR3 region has the DNA TGTGCCAGCAGCTTTAGATGGGGGAACACTGAAGCTTTCTTT.

This sequence joins TRBV20-1 and TRBJ2-3; 8 bases are a match to TRBD2. The CDR3 is made up of 15 amino acids. Trimming cost V 5 bases and J 1 base; bases outside gene matches: 8. Germline lookup yields CDR1 DFQATT and CDR2 SNEGSKA (reference sequence). CDR3 sequence: CSAGRGLVGTDTQYF. CDR3 in DNA: TGCAGTGCTGGGAGGGGACTAGTTGGCACAGATACGCAGTATTTT.

The chain employs TRBV12-3 or TRBV12-4 and TRBJ2-2; D not resolved. The CDR3 totals 14 residues. The V gene lost 8 bases and the J gene lost 6 bases, with 16 bases spanning the gap. CDR3 loop: CASSYHQPAGELFF. For the CDR3, the DNA is TGTGCCAGCTCCTACCATCAGCCGGCCGGGGAGCTGTTTTTT.

This clonotype came up a few times. The chain links TRBV12-3 or TRBV12-4 to TRBJ1-2; 8 nucleotides align to TRBD1. The CDR3 runs 14 residues. V gave up 8 bases and J gave up 7 bases; unmatched junction bases: 12. The CDR3 sequence is CASASPPGGSGYTF. CDR3 DNA sequence: TGTGCCAGCGCCTCCCCCCCAGGGGGCAGTGGCTACACCTTC.

This clonotype came up a few times. This chain's CDR3 is CASSENGDSYNEQFF. CDR3 coding DNA: TGTGCCAGCAGCGAAAACGGGGACTCCTACAATGAGCAGTTCTTC. The chain couples TRBV7-2 to TRBJ2-1; possible D gene TRBD2, 5 bases. CDR1 and CDR2 (germline): SGHTA, FQGNSA. V was trimmed by 5 bases and J by 0 bases, leaving 11 bases between them. The CDR3 contains 15 residues.